This TCR beta chain derives from a study of T-cell reconstitution after alpha-beta-depleted transplantation in children. Findings of the study overall: The high TCRbeta diversity at day 60 in some patients came from surviving recipient T cells and thymic progenitors.

Note on this clonotype: What it binds is unknown.

Unique molecular identifiers were used to barcode this TCRbeta library. TCRdb reprocessed the PCR reads with MiXCR, giving one entry per CDR3 protein. The data contain some 290,000 distinct CDR3 sequences, around 25% of them singletons. The CDR3 runs 15 residues. The V gene end was trimmed by 5 bases and the J gene end by 6 bases; junction bases not matched to a gene: 12. The sequences come from PBMCs, mostly from graft donor cells, collected 180 days after TCRalphabeta/CD19-depleted stem cell transplant. This chain joins TRBV12-3 or TRBV12-4 and TRBJ2-7; 8 nucleotides agree with TRBD2. The sequence came from a male patient aged 10 to 17 who had a stem cell transplant for acute lymphoblastic leukemia, so the T cells may come from the graft donor. The CDR3 DNA reads as TGTGCCAGCAGTCCTCGATTACTAGCGGTCGGCGAGCAGTACTTC. It is translated as CASSPRLLAVGEQYF.